The 15 T cell receptor beta chains listed next were all sequenced from one sample in a study of blood T cell repertoires in COVID-19. TCRdb's copy holds only in-frame clones and misses some; the assay was immunoSEQ multiplex PCR. The sample carries 400,000 to 550,000 clones, roughly 90% recorded once. The specimen sequenced was peripheral blood. These receptors came from a woman in her thirties with acute or convalescent COVID-19.

This clone was picked up one time. A junction end diverges from the germline sequence, so it may reflect a read error. The chain combines TRBV5-1 with TRBJ2-5, with TRBD2 matching 8 bases. CDR1 is SGHRS, CDR2 YFSETQ, per germline. The CDR3 covers 13 residues. The CDR3 DNA sequence: TGCGCCCGCAGCCGGGGGGGGACGGAGACCCAGTACTTC. Translation: CARSRGGTETQYF. The complete variable domain, with remaining parts taken from reference TRBV5-1 and TRBJ2-5, reads KAGVTQTPRYLIKTRGQQVTLSCSPISGHRSVSWYQQTPGQGLQFLFEYFSETQRNKGNFPGRFSGRQFSNSRSEMNVSTLELGDSALYLCARSRGGTETQYFGPGTRLLVL.

The rearrangement joins TRBV2 to TRBJ2-7; TRBD1 agrees at 7 bases. The CDR3 sequence is 14 residues long. V gave up 7 bases and J gave up 0 bases; unmatched junction bases: 6. Germline V gives CDR1 SNHLY, CDR2 FYNNEI. Here the CDR3 reads CASTLTGISYEQYF. CDR3 sequence (DNA): TGTGCCAGCACTCTGACAGGGATCTCCTACGAGCAGTACTTC.

The chain couples TRBV6-5 to TRBJ2-7, with 7 nucleotides matching TRBD1. V dropped 0 bases and J dropped 4; count of bases not matched to a gene: 9. The CDR3 is 16 residues long. Germline-derived CDR1 and CDR2 are MNHEY and SVGAGI. The CDR3 loop reads CASSYSQGVVVYEQYF. The CDR3 DNA follows: TGTGCCAGCAGTTACTCGCAGGGGGTCGTCGTATACGAGCAGTACTTC.

J is TRBJ1-1 and V is TRBV28, with 7 bases identical to TRBD1. V shed 5 bases, J shed 10 bases, and the junction held 10 bases outside the gene matches. The CDR3 length is 13 residues. Germline V lookup: CDR1 MDHEN, CDR2 SYDVKM. In DNA form, the CDR3 reads TGTGCCAGCAGTAATACAGGGGCCAATGGAGCTTTCTTT. It encodes CASSNTGANGAFF.

The chain couples TRBV7-3 to TRBJ2-7; unclear D gene. The CDR3 has 15 residues. V lost 2 bases to trimming and J lost 5 bases, with 16 bases between them. Germline CDR1 and CDR2: SGHTA and FQGTGA. Here the CDR3 reads CASSLGLPAEDEQYF. The CDR3 DNA follows: TGTGCCAGCAGCTTAGGTCTCCCCGCCGAGGACGAGCAGTACTTC.

The chain recombines TRBV2 with TRBJ1-1; no firm D call. V was clipped by 2 bases and J by 9 bases, with 10 bases between them. Looked up from germline, CDR1 is SNHLY and CDR2 is FYNNEI. The CDR3 has 12 amino acids. The CDR3 sequence is CASSERAGKAFF. The CDR3 region has the DNA TGTGCCAGCAGTGAAAGAGCGGGTAAAGCTTTCTTT.

This rearrangement joins TRBV30 to TRBJ2-2, with TRBD2 identical over 7 bases. The CDR3 has 15 residues. Germline assignment: CDR1 GTSNPN and CDR2 SVGIG (reference sequence). The ends lost 3 bases at V and 0 bases at J; junction bases unmatched: 4. The CDR3 DNA reads as TGTGCCTGGAGGGGTGCGGGGGCGAACACCGGGGAGCTGTTTTTT. It encodes CAWRGAGANTGELFF.

The V gene is TRBV11-1, the J gene TRBJ2-2; D not resolved. There are 11 residues in the CDR3. V lost 5 bases and J lost 8, with 6 bases in between. Germline loops: CDR1 SGHAT, CDR2 FQDESV (reference sequence). CDR3 sequence reads: CASSPPGELFF. CDR3 DNA sequence: TGTGCCAGCAGCCCTCCTGGGGAGCTGTTTTTT.

The V gene is TRBV13, the J gene TRBJ2-1; D perhaps matches TRBD1 (5 bases). Germline V gene sequence: CDR1 PRHDT, CDR2 FYEKMQ (reference sequence). Between the trimmed V and J ends, which lost 4 bases and 12 bases, there was a span of 22 bases. There are 15 residues in the CDR3. The CDR3 loop is CASSSTQEWLRMQFF. CDR3 coding DNA: TGTGCCAGCAGCTCCACACAGGAGTGGTTAAGGATGCAGTTCTTC.

The chain joins TRBV6-5 to TRBJ1-5, with D perhaps TRBD1 (6 bases). The CDR3 has 15 residues. Trimming left V 6 bases short and J 7 bases short, with 19 bases between. Per the germline V gene, CDR1 is MNHEY and CDR2 is SVGAGI. The CDR3 protein is CASSRTDRGPQPQHF. The CDR3 DNA follows: TGTGCCAGCAGCCGGACAGACCGCGGTCCCCAGCCCCAGCATTTT.

The chain combines TRBV30 with TRBJ1-5, with D hard to call. Looked up from germline, CDR1 is GTSNPN and CDR2 is SVGIG (reference sequence). V dropped 0 bases and J dropped 7 bases, with 16 bases sitting between them. The CDR3 covers 15 residues. The CDR3 here is CAWSVQFGDFQPQHF. CDR3 sequence (DNA): TGTGCCTGGAGTGTACAATTCGGGGATTTCCAGCCCCAGCATTTT.

The chain employs TRBV7-3 and TRBJ2-7; a possible D gene is TRBD2 (5 bases). This CDR3 spans 16 amino acids. The V end was cut by 4 bases, the J end by 3 bases, with 19 bases between. Germline CDR1 reads SGHTA; CDR2 reads FQGTGA. The CDR3: CASSSPGNGPHYEQYF. The DNA for the CDR3 is TGTGCCAGCAGCTCTCCGGGAAACGGACCGCACTACGAGCAGTACTTC.

V gene TRBV18 combines with J gene TRBJ2-1; tentatively, D is TRBD1 (5 bases). V was pared by 1 base and J by 9 bases, with 13 bases between. This CDR3 contains 14 residues. Germline assignment: CDR1 KGHSH and CDR2 LQKENI. The CDR3 DNA follows: TGTGCCAGCTCACCACGGGTCAGGGCATCTGAGCAGTTCTTC. The encoded protein is CASSPRVRASEQFF.

V is TRBV2 and J is TRBJ2-7, with D tentatively TRBD2 (5 bases). V dropped 4 bases and J dropped 3 bases, with 10 bases sitting between them. CDR3 size: 13 residues. Per germline, CDR1 SNHLY and CDR2 FYNNEI. Here the CDR3 reads CASSAYRGYEQYF. The CDR3 nucleotides read TGTGCCAGCAGTGCGTACCGGGGCTACGAGCAGTACTTC. The complete variable domain, with remaining parts taken from reference TRBV2 and TRBJ2-7, reads EPEVTQTPSHQVTQMGQEVILRCVPISNHLYFYWYRQILGQKVEFLVSFYNNEISEKSEIFDDQFSVERPDGSNFTLKIRSTKLEDSAMYFCASSAYRGYEQYFGPGTRLTVT.

The chain couples TRBV5-5 to TRBJ1-2; 8 positions agree with TRBD1. This CDR3 has 16 amino acids. V lost 2 bases to trimming and J lost 4 bases; unmatched junction nucleotides: 10. Germline CDR1 is SGHKS and CDR2 is YYEKEE (reference sequence). CDR3 nucleotides: TGTGCCAGCAGCTTTGAGCCGGACAGGGCGGTCTATGGCTACACCTTC. Translating gives CASSFEPDRAVYGYTF. Full variable domain (remainder filled in from reference TRBV5-5 and TRBJ1-2): DAGVTQSPTHLIKTRGQQVTLRCSPISGHKSVSWYQQVLGQGPQFIFQYYEKEERGRGNFPDRFSARQFPNYSSELNVNALLLGDSALYLCASSFEPDRAVYGYTFGSGTRLTVV.